This T cell receptor beta chain derives from a study of blood T cell repertoires in COVID-19. The ends lost 3 bases at V and 2 bases at J; junction bases unmatched: 7. The CDR3 consists of 16 residues. Looked up from germline, CDR1 is SGHRS and CDR2 is YFSETQ. TCRdb's table, derived via immunoSEQ multiplex PCR, lists solely in-frame clones and lacks some. Counted here are hundreds of thousands of clones, 87% occurring once; the ten biggest clones make up roughly 3.1%. This clone was recorded once. This TCR was recovered from a man between 18 and 35 years old with active or convalescent COVID-19. Sequencing input: peripheral blood. V is TRBV5-1 and J is TRBJ2-5; TRBD2 agrees at 10 bases. The CDR3 loop reads CASSSQGLALQETQYF. The CDR3 DNA follows: TGCGCCAGCAGCTCCCAGGGACTAGCGTTACAAGAGACCCAGTACTTC.